These 7 T cell receptor beta chains were sequenced from one sample in a study of graft-versus-host responses after intestinal transplantation. The data were produced by immunoSEQ multiplex PCR, yet TCRdb's version contains in-frame clones alone and is incomplete. The table includes roughly 90,000 clones, around 93% detected once. The antigens for these receptors are not known. Material: unstimulated CD4+ T cells sorted from spleen or lymph node cells, obtained before transplant. These TCRs come from a human donor who was the organ donor for an intestinal transplant.

The chain carries TRBV5-6 and TRBJ2-5; 8 nucleotides line up with TRBD2. The germline V gene has CDR1 SGHDT and CDR2 YYEEEE. The ends lost 7 bases at V and 2 bases at J; junction bases unmatched: 10. The CDR3 has 15 residues. The DNA of the CDR3 is TGTGCCAGCCGAGTTACGGGAGGGCGGCAAGAGACCCAGTACTTC. This translates into CASRVTGGRQETQYF. Using reference TRBV5-6 and TRBJ2-5 for the parts outside the CDR3, the full variable domain is DAGVTQSPTHLIKTRGQQVTLRCSPKSGHDTVSWYQQALGQGPQFIFQYYEEEERQRGNFPDRFSGHQFPNYSSELNVNALLLGDSALYLCASRVTGGRQETQYFGPGTRLLVL.

This chain joins TRBV7-8 and TRBJ2-7, with 8 bases matching TRBD2. The CDR3 consists of 16 residues. V lost 2 bases to trimming and J lost 3 bases; unmatched junction nucleotides: 9. Germline V gives CDR1 SGHVS, CDR2 FQNEAQ. CDR3 in amino acids: CASSLIAGIPNYEQYF. In DNA, the CDR3 is TGTGCCAGCAGCTTAATAGCGGGAATCCCAAACTACGAGCAGTACTTC. The full variable domain, completed using reference TRBV7-8 and TRBJ2-7, is GAGVSQSPRYKVAKRGQDVALRCDPISGHVSLFWYQQALGQGPEFLTYFQNEAQLDKSGLPSDRFFAERPEGSVSTLKIQRTQQEDSAVYLCASSLIAGIPNYEQYFGPGTRLTVT.

This clone has more than one count but fewer than ten. The chain joins TRBV4-1 to TRBJ2-7; D is ambiguous. This CDR3 region has 15 residues. The germline gives CDR1 MGHRA, CDR2 YSYEKL. Trimming cost V 0 bases and J 3 bases, with 12 bases left between them. CDR3 loop: CASSQDSTPYYEQYF. For the CDR3, the DNA is TGCGCCAGCAGCCAAGATTCTACTCCATACTACGAGCAGTACTTC.

This clone was counted once. This chain links TRBV27 with TRBJ2-7, with D possibly matching TRBD1 (5 bases). V lost 5 bases and J 1 base, leaving 9 bases between the germline ends. CDR1 is MNHEY and CDR2 is SMNVEV in the germline V gene (reference sequence). The CDR3 totals 13 residues. CDR3 nucleotides: TGTGCCAGCAGTCGCGACAGTTCCTACGAGCAGTACTTC. Translating it yields CASSRDSSYEQYF.

This clone was seen just once. The chain joins TRBV5-1 to TRBJ2-3, with a possible D match to TRBD1 (5 bases). CDR1 and CDR2 from the germline V gene are SGHRS and YFSETQ. CDR3 length: 12 amino acids. Trimming removed 2 bases from V and 7 bases from J, with 8 bases in between. CDR3 coding DNA: TGCGCCAGCAGCTTTTGGGGCTATACGCAGTATTTT. Amino acid sequence: CASSFWGYTQYF.

The chain couples TRBV9 to TRBJ2-3, with a possible D match to TRBD2 (6 bases). The V end lost 4 bases, the J end lost 2 bases, and 14 bases lay between the germline ends. Per the germline V gene, CDR1 is SGDLS and CDR2 is YYNGEE. The CDR3 loop spans 15 amino acids. CDR3 nucleotide sequence: TGTGCCAGCAGCTACGGGAGCCGCCCCACAGATACGCAGTATTTT. Translated: CASSYGSRPTDTQYF.

The chain recombines TRBV5-1 with TRBJ2-1; a possible D gene is TRBD1 (5 bases). The CDR3 has 14 residues. Germline V gene data show CDR1 as SGHRS and CDR2 as YFSETQ. The V end was cut by 3 bases, the J end by 3 bases, with 10 bases between. The CDR3 here is CASSYGDSYNEQFF. The DNA for the CDR3 is TGCGCCAGCAGCTACGGCGACAGCTACAATGAGCAGTTCTTC.